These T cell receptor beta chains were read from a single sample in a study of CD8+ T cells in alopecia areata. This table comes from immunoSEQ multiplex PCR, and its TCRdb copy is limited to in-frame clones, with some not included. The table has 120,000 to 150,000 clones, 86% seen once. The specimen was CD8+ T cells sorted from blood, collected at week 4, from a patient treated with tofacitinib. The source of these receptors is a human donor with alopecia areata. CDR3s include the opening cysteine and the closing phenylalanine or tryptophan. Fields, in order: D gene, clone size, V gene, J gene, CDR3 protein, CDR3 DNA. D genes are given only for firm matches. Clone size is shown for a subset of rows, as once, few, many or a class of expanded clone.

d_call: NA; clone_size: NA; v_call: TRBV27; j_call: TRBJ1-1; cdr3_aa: CASSLGGNTEAFF; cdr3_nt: TGTGCCAGCAGTTTGGGGGGCAACACTGAAGCTTTCTTT
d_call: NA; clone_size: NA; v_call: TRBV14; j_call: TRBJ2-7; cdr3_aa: CASSQDGPGKPYEQYF; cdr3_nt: TGTGCCAGCAGCCAAGATGGTCCAGGGAAACCCTACGAGCAGTACTTC
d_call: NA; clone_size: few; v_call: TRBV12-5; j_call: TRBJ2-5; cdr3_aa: CASGPSLQETQYF; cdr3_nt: TGTGCTAGTGGTCCGTCACTTCAAGAGACCCAGTACTTC
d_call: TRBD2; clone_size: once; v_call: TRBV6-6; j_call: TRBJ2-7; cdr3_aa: CASSPGGDVDYEQYF; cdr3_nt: TGTGCCAGCAGCCCCGGGGGGGACGTCGACTACGAGCAGTACTTC
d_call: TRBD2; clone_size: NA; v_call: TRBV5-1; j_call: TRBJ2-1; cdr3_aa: CASSFTELAGVDGEQFF; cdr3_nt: TGCGCCAGCAGCTTTACCGAACTAGCGGGAGTTGATGGTGAGCAGTTCTTC
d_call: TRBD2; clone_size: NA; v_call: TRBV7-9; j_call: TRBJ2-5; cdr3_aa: CASSLVVSGLVNETQYF; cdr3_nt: TGTGCCAGCAGCTTAGTCGTTTCGGGACTAGTTAATGAGACCCAGTACTTC
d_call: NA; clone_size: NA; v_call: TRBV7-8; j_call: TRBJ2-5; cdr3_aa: CASSPQPTAQETQYF; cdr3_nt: TGTGCCAGCAGCCCCCAACCGACAGCCCAAGAGACCCAGTACTTC
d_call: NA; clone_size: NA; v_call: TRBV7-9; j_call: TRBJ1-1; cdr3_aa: CASSFEGVSEAFF; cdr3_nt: TGTGCCAGCAGCTTCGAAGGGGTTTCTGAAGCTTTCTTT
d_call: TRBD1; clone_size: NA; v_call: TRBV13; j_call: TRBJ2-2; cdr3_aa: CASSATQGAIGELFF; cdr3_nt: TGTGCCAGCAGCGCTACACAGGGGGCGATCGGGGAGCTGTTTTTT
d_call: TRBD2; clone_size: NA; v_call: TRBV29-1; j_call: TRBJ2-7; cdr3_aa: CSARDYSYEQYF; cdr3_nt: TGCAGCGCCCGGGACTACTCCTACGAGCAGTACTTC
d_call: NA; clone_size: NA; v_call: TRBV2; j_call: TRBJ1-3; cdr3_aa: CASSPESSGSGNTIYF; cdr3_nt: TGTGCCAGCAGCCCCGAATCTTCTGGCTCTGGAAACACCATATATTTT